These T cell receptor beta chains were read from a single sample in a study of cytomegalovirus exposure and HLA in healthy donors. The protocol was immunoSEQ multiplex PCR, while the TCRdb copy is restricted to in-frame clones and leaves out a portion. The table lists about 170,000 clones, approximately 96% of them singletons. Input material: PBMCs. These receptors all stem from a woman in her late teens or twenties in good health and CMV-seronegative. Each CDR3 is given with its conserved first and last residue. The D gene is left open where the match is weak.

>TRBJ2-3|TRBD2|18|TRBV4-2
CASSQGSSGTSGGDTQYF
>TRBJ2-7|TRBD1|14|TRBV7-3
CASNRDRGTYEQYF
>TRBJ1-2|NA|12|TRBV6-5
CASTAGMDGYTF
>TRBJ2-1|NA|13|TRBV11-2
CASSRRAYNEQFF
>TRBJ1-6|TRBD1|13|TRBV7-2
CASSPGQGSPLHF
>TRBJ1-2|TRBD1|16|TRBV4-3
CASSQDGETGGYGYTF
>TRBJ2-5|TRBD1|14|TRBV29-1
CSAKPGQGAETQYF
>TRBJ1-5|NA|20|TRBV19
CASSSRHPQGRAYSNQPQHF
>TRBJ1-1|NA|13|TRBV6-5
CASSYSADTEAFF
>TRBJ2-1|TRBD1|16|TRBV27
CASSLRTGGFHNEQFF
>TRBJ1-5|TRBD1|20|TRBV4-2
CASSQEGYKRGQGGNQPQHF
>TRBJ2-1|TRBD1|14|TRBV4-1
CASSQGTGNSEQFF
>TRBJ1-5|TRBD1|15|TRBV5-1
CASSSGQGDNQPQHF
>TRBJ1-4|TRBD1|14|TRBV7-9
CASSLGTGGEKLFF
>TRBJ2-7|NA|14|TRBV5-1
CASSLISQGGEQYF
>TRBJ2-4|NA|17|TRBV5-4
CASSHNGQGIAKNIQYF
>TRBJ1-1|NA|14|TRBV9
CASSVSGVNTEAFF
>TRBJ1-5|TRBD1|15|TRBV6-5
CASRDGTGTNQPQHF
>TRBJ1-2|TRBD1|14|TRBV5-1
CASSGGQGPYGYTF
>TRBJ2-1|TRBD1|16|TRBV7-6
CASSLPGQGTYNEQFF
>TRBJ2-7|TRBD2|14|TRBV4-1
CASSQSGGNDGQYF
>TRBJ2-7|TRBD1|13|TRBV4-1
CASSRTGGEEQYF
>TRBJ2-7|NA|15|TRBV25-1
CASSEYRGGSYEQYF
>TRBJ2-3|NA|13|TRBV29-1
CSVDRGRTDTQYF
>TRBJ2-7|NA|18|TRBV7-8
CASSLISGRQESSYEQYF
>TRBJ2-7|NA|14|TRBV7-8
CASSLRGGPYEQYF
>TRBJ2-5|NA|13|TRBV5-6
CASSFISRETQYF
>TRBJ2-7|TRBD1|14|TRBV5-1
CASTEQGSGYEQYF
>TRBJ2-7|NA|12|TRBV29-1
CSVVSGVGEQYF
>TRBJ1-4|NA|15|TRBV7-8
CASSRGLPREEKLFF
>TRBJ2-7|TRBD1|14|TRBV19
CASSEQGPAYEQYF
>TRBJ1-3|NA|13|TRBV7-2
CASSSQVGNTIYF
>TRBJ1-6|TRBD1|14|TRBV25-1
CASRGTVVNSPLHF
>TRBJ1-4|TRBD1|13|TRBV18
CASSFEDRLKLFF
>TRBJ2-7|TRBD1|14|TRBV11-2
CASSLGQGASEQYF
>TRBJ1-6|TRBD1|15|TRBV5-4
CASSFQTGANSPLHF
>TRBJ1-2|NA|15|TRBV27
CASSLSRGAASGYTF
>TRBJ2-7|TRBD1|15|TRBV5-1
CASSLVTGGPYEQYF
>TRBJ2-2|NA|13|TRBV5-1
CASSGLITGELFF
>TRBJ1-1|NA|14|TRBV29-1
CSVAERQSATEAFF
>TRBJ1-1|NA|14|TRBV6-1
CASSEGGANTEAFF
>TRBJ1-6|TRBD1|15|TRBV6-1
CASSAMTGGDSPLHF
>TRBJ2-7|TRBD2|15|TRBV6-4
CASSEAGAHRYEQYF
>TRBJ2-2|TRBD2|14|TRBV7-2
CASSTRLASGELFF
>TRBJ1-5|NA|17|TRBV15
CATSRDYAGVINQPQHF
>TRBJ2-3|TRBD2|15|TRBV7-9
CASSRTSQVGDTQYF